Listed here is a single TCR beta chain. The data belong to a study of T cells in Graves' hyperthyroidism and ophthalmopathy. Using RNA transcripts as the source, TCR beta CDR3 regions were amplified. Carried out on the TCR CDR3, a first-round RT-PCR used the HTBI primer set. MiXCR was run by TCRdb on the multiplex PCR reads, yielding one entry per CDR3 protein. The sample lists around 620,000 distinct CDR3 sequences; approximately 15% were seen once. V lost 3 bases to trimming and J lost 5 bases, with 8 bases between them. The CDR3 is made up of 12 amino acids. J is TRBJ2-7 and V is TRBV12-3 or TRBV12-4; D not certain. The receptor comes from a woman aged 18-29 years with Graves' ophthalmopathy. The specimen sequenced was blood. The CDR3 spells CASSLNGDEQYF. The CDR3 DNA follows: TGTGCCAGCAGTTTGAACGGCGACGAGCAGTACTTC.